The TCR beta chain described here comes from a study of T cell responses to AZD1222 COVID-19 vaccine. Study observations and caveats: All repertoire sampling was performed exclusively after the peak T cell response. Among the donors, most were white British and more were female, and clonal diversity was possibly underestimated. Unmutated variant regions reportedly attract nearly half of all spike-specific TCRs. A rise in Spike-specific TCR breadth and depth followed two AZD1222 doses.

Profiling relied on immunoSEQ multiplex PCR, and the TCRdb table lists in-frame clones only, not all of them. This table has 150,000 to 200,000 clones, 90% to 95% appearing once. Trimming took 4 bases from V and 7 from J; bases not matched to a gene: 2. The CDR3 totals 15 residues. The V gene's germline CDR1 is LNHDA and CDR2 SQIVND (reference sequence). Regarding this clone: Its antigen is undetermined.

The source material was peripheral blood, sampled 28 days after the second AZD1222 dose. The clonotype comes from an adult who received the AZD1222 COVID-19 vaccine. J is TRBJ1-6 and V is TRBV19; 12 bases agree with TRBD1. The CDR3 loop reads CASSTGQGANSPLHF. CDR3 DNA: TGTGCCAGTAGTACGGGACAGGGGGCGAATTCACCCCTCCACTTT.